The clone carrying this T cell receptor (beta chain) is a singleton in its sample. Its antigen remains unidentified. The V gene's germline CDR1 is DFQATT and CDR2 SNEGSKA (reference sequence). CDR3 size: 13 residues. Trimming took 3 bases from V and 8 from J, leaving 16 bases between them. Generated by immunoSEQ multiplex PCR, the TCRdb table keeps only in-frame clones and is missing some. This sample has 140,000 to 150,000 clones, with 90% to 95% found just once. The data were taken from a study of T cell responses to AZD1222 COVID-19 vaccine. Findings of the study overall: Spike-specific TCR breadth and depth went up after people got two AZD1222 doses. Donors were mostly white British, more females; clonal diversity possibly underestimated.

The rearrangement uses TRBV20-1 and TRBJ1-2; TRBD1 is a possible D gene (5 bases). This receptor was taken from an adult who received the AZD1222 COVID-19 vaccine. Sequencing was performed on peripheral blood, taken 28 days after the second AZD1222 dose. CDR3 residues: CSASAQGGYGYTF. CDR3 nucleotides: TGCAGTGCTAGTGCCCAGGGCGGTTACGGCTACACCTTC.